This paragraph reports one T cell receptor (beta chain). The CDR3 contains 14 residues. The ends were cut back, 5 bases at V and 5 bases at J, with 14 bases in the middle. Germline CDR1 SGHVS, CDR2 FNYEAQ. The assay used deep level. Replicate PCRs run on sorted subsets employed 200 ng DNA, approximately 30,000 T cell genomes. Sequencing used immunoSEQ multiplex PCR; TCRdb keeps in-frame clones, though not all of them. The profile covers millions of clones, with about 95% appearing a single time and 0.9% to 1.3% taken by the ten largest. Positive CCR7 selection of CD45RO-negative cells yielded the naive CD8 cells, and terminally differentiated effector memory CD45RA+ cells were excluded. These data come from a study of shared clonotypes between healthy human individuals.

The TCR was taken from a man aged 18 to 30 in good health. The sequencing sample was made of naive CD8+ T cells sorted from blood. The chain couples TRBV7-6 to TRBJ2-3; possible D gene TRBD1, 7 bases. CDR3 loop: CASSPRQGGDTQYF. CDR3 DNA: TGTGCCAGCAGCCCCCGACAGGGAGGAGATACGCAGTATTTT.